The next 9 T cell receptor beta chains were all read from a single sample in a study of T cell responses to AZD1222 COVID-19 vaccine. Profiling relied on immunoSEQ multiplex PCR, and the TCRdb table lists in-frame clones only, not all of them. The sample yields 150,000 or so clones, just under 95% seen once. The starting material was peripheral blood, obtained on day 0 of AZD1222 vaccination. The receptors here all came from an adult in good health.

As DNA, the CDR3 is TGTGCCAGCAGTGGGGCGGCACCCCTCCACTTT. It codes for CASSGAAPLHF. This chain connects TRBV2 to TRBJ1-6; no clear D gene. Trimming took off 4 bases at V and 11 bases at J, with 6 bases between the two ends. The CDR3 extends over 11 amino acids. Germline values: CDR1 SNHLY, CDR2 FYNNEI.

The chain has TRBV6-5 and TRBJ2-7; weak D call: TRBD2 (5 bases). The V end was cut by 0 bases, the J end by 6 bases, with 9 bases between. The CDR3 has 13 amino acids. Germline assignment: CDR1 MNHEY and CDR2 SVGAGI. The CDR3 sequence is CASSYSAEAEQYF. CDR3 DNA sequence: TGTGCCAGCAGTTACTCGGCGGAGGCCGAGCAGTACTTC.

The chain has TRBV6-5 and TRBJ1-2; D remains ambiguous. This CDR3 is built from 16 residues. V gave up 0 bases and J gave up 5 bases, with 16 bases separating them. CDR1 is MNHEY and CDR2 is SVGAGI in the germline V gene. CDR3 in DNA: TGTGCCAGCAGTTACTCGGGCCAGGCGACCGGGTATGGCTACACCTTC. It codes for CASSYSGQATGYGYTF.

V usage is TRBV24-1 and J usage is TRBJ2-1; TRBD2 matches at 13 bases. The CDR3 extends over 16 amino acids. Trimming cost V 4 bases and J 10 bases; bases outside gene matches: 9. Germline assignment: CDR1 KGHDR and CDR2 SFDVKD. CDR3 DNA: TGTGCCACCAGTGACCCCGGGACTAGCGGGATGGAAGAGCAGTTCTTC. This codes for CATSDPGTSGMEEQFF.

The gene calls are TRBV18 and TRBJ1-1; 7 bases align to TRBD1. The junction had 4 bases not matched to a gene; V was cut back by 1 base and J by 5 bases. The CDR3 has 14 amino acids. Germline V gene sequence: CDR1 KGHSH, CDR2 LQKENI. The CDR3 loop reads CASSPLAGGTEAFF. In DNA, the CDR3 is TGTGCCAGCTCACCACTGGCAGGGGGTACTGAAGCTTTCTTT.

The chain has TRBV20-1 and TRBJ2-7; D is possibly TRBD1 (5 bases). The CDR3 consists of 10 residues. V lost 6 bases and J 13 bases, leaving 16 bases between the germline ends. CDR1 DFQATT and CDR2 SNEGSKA come from the germline V gene (reference sequence). CDR3 protein: CSAYGQGLYF. The CDR3 coding sequence is TGCAGTGCCTATGGGCAGGGCCTCTACTTC.

The V gene is TRBV7-8, the J gene TRBJ2-7, with D perhaps TRBD1 (5 bases). This CDR3 contains 16 residues. Germline loops: CDR1 SGHVS, CDR2 FQNEAQ. V lost 2 bases to trimming and J lost 3 bases, with 17 bases between them. The CDR3 protein is CASSLKGTGQGYEQYF. The CDR3 DNA follows: TGTGCCAGCAGCTTAAAGGGCACGGGCCAGGGCTACGAGCAGTACTTC.

V usage is TRBV2 and J usage is TRBJ1-5, with 9 bases lining up with TRBD1. V was clipped by 5 bases and J by 0 bases; unmatched bases: 2. Germline V lookup: CDR1 SNHLY, CDR2 FYNNEI. This CDR3 has 15 residues. This CDR3 is CASSTGGRSNQPQHF. The CDR3 nucleotides are TGTGCCAGCAGTACAGGGGGCCGTAGCAATCAGCCCCAGCATTTT.

This clone was found a few times. The rearrangement uses TRBV2 and TRBJ1-2; D is ambiguous. The germline V gene encodes CDR1 SNHLY and CDR2 FYNNEI. This CDR3 is built from 14 residues. With 8 bases removed from V and 2 bases from J, the gap between germline ends came to 15 bases. The CDR3 region has the DNA TGTGCCAGCCTACGGGCCGCAAACAACTATGGCTACACCTTC. Translation: CASLRAANNYGYTF.